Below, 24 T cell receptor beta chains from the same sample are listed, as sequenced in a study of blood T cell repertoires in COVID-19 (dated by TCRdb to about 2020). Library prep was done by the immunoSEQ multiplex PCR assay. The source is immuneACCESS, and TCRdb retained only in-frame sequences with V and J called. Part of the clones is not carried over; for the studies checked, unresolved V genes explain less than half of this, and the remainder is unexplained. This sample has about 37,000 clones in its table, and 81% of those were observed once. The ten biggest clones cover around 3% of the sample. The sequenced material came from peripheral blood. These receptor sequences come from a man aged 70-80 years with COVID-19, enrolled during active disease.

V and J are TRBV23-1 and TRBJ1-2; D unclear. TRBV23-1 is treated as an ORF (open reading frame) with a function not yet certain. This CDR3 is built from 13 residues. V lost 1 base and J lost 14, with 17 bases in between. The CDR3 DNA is TGCGCCAGCAGTCAATTAAAGGGTGGGAGTCAAACCTTC. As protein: CASSQLKGGSQTF.

The chain's CDR3 is CASSHQVAGQGYEQYF. CDR3 sequence (DNA): TGTGCCAGCAGCCACCAGGTAGCGGGCCAGGGCTACGAGCAGTACTTC. J is TRBJ2-7 and V is TRBV7-2; 7 positions agree with TRBD2. V lost 5 bases to trimming and J lost 3 bases; unmatched junction nucleotides: 13. The CDR3 spans 16 residues. Per the germline V gene, CDR1 is SGHTA and CDR2 is FQGNSA. Full variable domain (rest looked up from reference TRBV7-2 and TRBJ2-7): GAGVSQSPSNKVTEKGKDVELRCDPISGHTALYWYRQSLGQGLEFLIYFQGNSAPDKSGLPSDRFSAERTGGSVSTLTIQRTQQEDSAVYLCASSHQVAGQGYEQYFGPGTRLTVT.

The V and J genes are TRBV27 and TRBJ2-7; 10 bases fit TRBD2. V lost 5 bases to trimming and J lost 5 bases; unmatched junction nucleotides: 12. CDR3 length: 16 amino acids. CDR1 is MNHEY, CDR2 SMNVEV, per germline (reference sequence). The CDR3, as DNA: TGTGCCAGCAGTCCGGCCGGCCTAGCGGGAGTCAACGAGCAGTACTTC. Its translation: CASSPAGLAGVNEQYF.

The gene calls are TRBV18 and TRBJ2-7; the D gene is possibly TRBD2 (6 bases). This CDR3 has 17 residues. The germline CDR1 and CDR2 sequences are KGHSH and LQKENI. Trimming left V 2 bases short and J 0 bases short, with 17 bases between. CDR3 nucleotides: TGTGCCAGCTCACCAGTCATAGGACTAAGGTCCTCCTACGAGCAGTACTTC. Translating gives CASSPVIGLRSSYEQYF.

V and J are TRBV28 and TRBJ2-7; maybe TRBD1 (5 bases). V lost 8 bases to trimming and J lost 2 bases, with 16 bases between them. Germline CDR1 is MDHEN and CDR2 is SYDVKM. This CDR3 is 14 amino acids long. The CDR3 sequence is CASCFGAEPYEQYF. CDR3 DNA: TGTGCCAGCTGCTTTGGGGCGGAGCCCTACGAGCAGTACTTC.

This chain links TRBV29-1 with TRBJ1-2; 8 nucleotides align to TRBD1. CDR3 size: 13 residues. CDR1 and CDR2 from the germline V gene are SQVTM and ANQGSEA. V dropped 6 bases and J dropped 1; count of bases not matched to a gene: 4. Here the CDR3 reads CSVGQGVNYGYTF. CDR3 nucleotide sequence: TGCAGCGTCGGACAGGGAGTTAACTATGGCTACACCTTC.

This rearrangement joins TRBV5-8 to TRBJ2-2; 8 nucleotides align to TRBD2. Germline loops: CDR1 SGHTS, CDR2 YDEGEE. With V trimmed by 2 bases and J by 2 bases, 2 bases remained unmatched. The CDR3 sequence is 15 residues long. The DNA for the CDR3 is TGTGCCAGCAGCTTAGGACTAGCCAACACCGGGGAGCTGTTTTTT. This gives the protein CASSLGLANTGELFF. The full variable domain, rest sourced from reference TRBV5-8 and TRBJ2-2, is EAGVTQSPTHLIKTRGQQATLRCSPISGHTSVYWYQQALGLGLQFLLWYDEGEERNRGNFPPRFSGRQFPNYSSELNVNALELEDSALYLCASSLGLANTGELFFGEGSRLTVL.

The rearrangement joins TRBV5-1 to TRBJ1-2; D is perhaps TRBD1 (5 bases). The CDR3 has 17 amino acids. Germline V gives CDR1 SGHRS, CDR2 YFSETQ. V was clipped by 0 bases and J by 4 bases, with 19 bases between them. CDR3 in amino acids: CASSLEPLRGWVYGYTF. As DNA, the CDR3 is TGCGCCAGCAGCTTGGAACCCCTAAGGGGTTGGGTCTATGGCTACACCTTC.

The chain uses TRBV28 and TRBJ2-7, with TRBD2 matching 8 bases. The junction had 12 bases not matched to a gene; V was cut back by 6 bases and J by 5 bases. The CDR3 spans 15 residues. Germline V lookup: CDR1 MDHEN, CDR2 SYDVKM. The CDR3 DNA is TGTGCCAGCAGACTCCCGGGGGGGGCTGAGAACGAGCAGTACTTC. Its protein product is CASRLPGGAENEQYF.

CDR3 residues: CASSPAGDGYTF. The CDR3, as DNA: TGTGCCAGCAGTCCGGCGGGGGATGGCTACACCTTC. This rearrangement joins TRBV28 to TRBJ1-2; a weak D match, TRBD1 (5 bases). The CDR3 spans 12 residues. Trimming left V 5 bases short and J 6 bases short, with 10 bases between. The germline V gene has CDR1 MDHEN and CDR2 SYDVKM.

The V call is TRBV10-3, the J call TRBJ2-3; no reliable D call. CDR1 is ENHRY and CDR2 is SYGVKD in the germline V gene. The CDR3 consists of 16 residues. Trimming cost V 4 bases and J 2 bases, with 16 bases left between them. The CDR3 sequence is CAISGEQASPTDTQYF. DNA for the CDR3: TGTGCCATCAGTGGAGAGCAGGCCTCCCCCACAGATACGCAGTATTTT.

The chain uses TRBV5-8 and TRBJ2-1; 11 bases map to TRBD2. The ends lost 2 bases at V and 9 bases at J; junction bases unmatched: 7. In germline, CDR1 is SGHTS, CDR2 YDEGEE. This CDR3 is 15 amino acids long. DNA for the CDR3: TGTGCCAGCAGCTTACTAGCGGGGGTTCCTAGTGAGCAGTTCTTC. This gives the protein CASSLLAGVPSEQFF.

DNA for the CDR3: TGTGCCAGCAGCTTATTAGGACAGGGAAGCGAGACCCAGTACTTC. Translated: CASSLLGQGSETQYF. The chain is built from TRBV11-2 and TRBJ2-5; 8 bases are shared with TRBD1. The CDR3 runs 15 residues. Germline CDR1 is SGHAT and CDR2 is FQNNGV. Trimming cost V 2 bases and J 5 bases; bases outside gene matches: 7.

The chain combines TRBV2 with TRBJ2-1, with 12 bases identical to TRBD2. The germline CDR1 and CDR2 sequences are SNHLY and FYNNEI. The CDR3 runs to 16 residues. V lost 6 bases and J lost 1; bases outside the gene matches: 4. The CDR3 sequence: CASRTSGSSSYNEQFF. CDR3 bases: TGTGCCAGCAGGACTAGCGGGAGTAGTTCCTACAATGAGCAGTTCTTC.

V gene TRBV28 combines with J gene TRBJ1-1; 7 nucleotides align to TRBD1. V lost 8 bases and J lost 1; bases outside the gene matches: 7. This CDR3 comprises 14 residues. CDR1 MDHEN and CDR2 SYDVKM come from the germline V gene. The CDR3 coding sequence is TGTGCCAGCGGTACCCAGGGGGAGAACACTGAAGCTTTCTTT. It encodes CASGTQGENTEAFF.

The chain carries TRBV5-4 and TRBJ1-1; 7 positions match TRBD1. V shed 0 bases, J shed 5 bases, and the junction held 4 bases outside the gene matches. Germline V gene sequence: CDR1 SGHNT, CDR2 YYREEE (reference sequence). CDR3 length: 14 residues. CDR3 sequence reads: CASSLEQGRTEAFF. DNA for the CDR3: TGTGCCAGCAGCTTGGAACAGGGGAGGACTGAAGCTTTCTTT.

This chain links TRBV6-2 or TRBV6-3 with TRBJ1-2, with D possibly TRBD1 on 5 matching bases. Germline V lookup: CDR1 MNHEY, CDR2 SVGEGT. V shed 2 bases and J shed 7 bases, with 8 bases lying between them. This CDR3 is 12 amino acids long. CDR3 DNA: TGTGCCAGCAGTTACGGGCAGGGTGGCTACACCTTC. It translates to CASSYGQGGYTF.

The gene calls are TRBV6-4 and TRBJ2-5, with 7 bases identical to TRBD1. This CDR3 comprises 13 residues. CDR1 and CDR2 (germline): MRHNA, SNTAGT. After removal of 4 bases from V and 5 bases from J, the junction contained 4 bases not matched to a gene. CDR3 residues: CASSASRGETQYF. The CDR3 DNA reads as TGTGCCAGCAGTGCCAGCAGGGGGGAGACCCAGTACTTC.

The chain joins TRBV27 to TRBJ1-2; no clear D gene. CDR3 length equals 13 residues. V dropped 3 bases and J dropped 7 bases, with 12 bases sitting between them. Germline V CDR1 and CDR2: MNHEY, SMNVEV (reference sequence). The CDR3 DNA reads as TGTGCCAGCAGTTTCGGGCCGCGGGGTGGCTACACCTTC. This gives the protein CASSFGPRGGYTF.

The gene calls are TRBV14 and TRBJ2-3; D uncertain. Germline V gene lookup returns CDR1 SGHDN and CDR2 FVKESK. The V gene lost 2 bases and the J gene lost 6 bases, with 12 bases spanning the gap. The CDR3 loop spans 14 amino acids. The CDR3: CASSQRTVFDTQYF. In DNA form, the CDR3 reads TGTGCCAGCAGCCAAAGAACAGTATTCGATACGCAGTATTTT.

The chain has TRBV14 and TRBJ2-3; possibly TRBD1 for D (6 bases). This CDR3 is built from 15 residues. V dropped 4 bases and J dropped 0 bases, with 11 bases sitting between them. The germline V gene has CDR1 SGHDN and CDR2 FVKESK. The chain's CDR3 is CASSRRQESTDTQYF. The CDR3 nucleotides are TGTGCCAGCAGCCGCCGACAGGAAAGCACAGATACGCAGTATTTT.

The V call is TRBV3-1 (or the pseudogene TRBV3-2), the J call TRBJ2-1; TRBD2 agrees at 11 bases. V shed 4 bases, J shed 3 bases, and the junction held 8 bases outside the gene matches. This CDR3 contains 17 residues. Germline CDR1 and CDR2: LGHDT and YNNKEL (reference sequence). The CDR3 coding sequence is TGTGCCAGCAGCCCCCGGAGAACTAGCGGGAGCTACAATGAGCAGTTCTTC. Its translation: CASSPRRTSGSYNEQFF.

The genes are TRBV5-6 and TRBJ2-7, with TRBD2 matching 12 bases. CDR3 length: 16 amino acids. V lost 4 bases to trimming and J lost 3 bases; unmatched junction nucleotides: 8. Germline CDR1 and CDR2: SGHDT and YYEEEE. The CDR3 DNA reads TGTGCCAGCAGCATCACCCCGACTAGCGGGAGCTACGAGCAGTACTTC. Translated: CASSITPTSGSYEQYF.

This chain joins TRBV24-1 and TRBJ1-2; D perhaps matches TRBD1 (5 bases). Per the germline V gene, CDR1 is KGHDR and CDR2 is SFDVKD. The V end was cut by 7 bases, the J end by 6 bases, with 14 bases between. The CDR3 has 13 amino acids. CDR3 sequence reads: CATSLKGLDGYTF. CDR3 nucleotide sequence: TGTGCCACCAGCCTCAAGGGGCTAGATGGCTACACCTTC.